This TCR beta chain stems from a study of blood T cell repertoires in COVID-19. Study-wide background: Spain, Italy and the United States supplied samples that represented acute and convalescent COVID-19.

Germline V gene sequence: CDR1 SGHNT, CDR2 YYREEE (reference sequence). CDR3 length: 16 amino acids. The V and J ends lost 4 bases and 6 bases, in that order; junction bases with no gene match: 14. Original data processing: The assay estimated nucleated cells by amplifying reference gene primers. The method was immunoSEQ multiplex PCR; TCRdb's version includes in-frame clones alone and lacks a portion of them. That table furnishes V, J and clone size, whereas the DNA furnished D and trimming. Among more than 150,000 clones listed, 85% to 90% were seen once. This rearrangement joins TRBV5-4 to TRBJ2-3; TRBD2 matches at 7 bases. Specimen: peripheral blood. The TCR sequence derives from a man in his fifties or sixties with acute or convalescent COVID-19. CDR3 sequence reads: CASSPPPSGRGDTQYF. CDR3 sequence (DNA): TGTGCCAGCAGCCCCCCGCCTAGCGGCCGAGGGGATACGCAGTATTTT.